A selection of T cell receptor beta chains follows, all from one sample in a study of cytomegalovirus exposure and HLA in healthy donors. Profiling relied on immunoSEQ multiplex PCR, and the TCRdb table lists in-frame clones only, not all of them. Among about 140,000 clones listed, roughly four fifths were seen once. The sample consisted of PBMCs. The receptor set was obtained from a woman aged 40 to 49 in good health and CMV-seronegative. Each CDR3 is given with its conserved first and last residue. A D gene is named only where the DNA matches it firmly. Clone size is shown for a subset of rows, as once, few, many or a class of expanded clone.

TRBJ1-2 | TRBV15 | TRBD1 | . | CATSREKGDRRSGYTF | TGTGCCACCAGCAGAGAAAAGGGGGACAGGCGAAGTGGCTACACCTTC
TRBJ1-2 | TRBV7-6 | . | . | CASSLDSGGGYGYTF | TGTGCCAGCAGCTTAGATTCGGGAGGAGGCTATGGCTACACCTTC
TRBJ1-4 | TRBV28 | TRBD1 | . | CASSSGDRENEKLFF | TGTGCCAGCAGTTCCGGGGACAGGGAAAATGAAAAACTGTTTTTT
TRBJ1-1 | TRBV5-6 | . | few | CASSLATGLREAFF | TGTGCCAGCAGCTTGGCCACTGGGCTCCGGGAAGCTTTCTTT
TRBJ2-3 | TRBV5-1 | TRBD2 | . | CASSLDGGGGDTQYF | TGCGCCAGCAGCTTGGATGGCGGGGGGGGAGATACGCAGTATTTT
TRBJ2-3 | TRBV4-2 | . | . | CASSQDWEGTDTQYF | TGTGCCAGCAGCCAAGACTGGGAGGGCACAGATACGCAGTATTTT
TRBJ1-3 | TRBV6-5 | TRBD1 | few | CASSFTTGGTGNTIYF | TGTGCCAGCAGTTTTACGACAGGGGGCACAGGAAACACCATATATTTT
TRBJ1-6 | TRBV15 | . | . | CATSRGGGGHGNSPLHF | TGTGCCACCAGCAGAGGGGGGGGAGGGCACGGGAATTCACCCCTCCACTTT
TRBJ1-6 | TRBV4-1 | TRBD1 | . | CAGSQKPGQRNSPLHF | TGCGCCGGCAGCCAAAAGCCGGGACAGCGAAATTCACCCCTCCACTTT
TRBJ1-2 | TRBV15 | TRBD1 | . | CATSTDRVDYGYTF | TGTGCCACCAGCACGGACAGGGTGGACTATGGCTACACCTTC
TRBJ2-3 | TRBV6-5 | TRBD1 | . | CASRRTGTDTQYF | TGTGCCAGCAGACGGACAGGTACAGATACGCAGTATTTT
TRBJ2-5 | TRBV5-1 | TRBD2 | . | CASSKTSGGLQETQYF | TGCGCCAGCAGCAAAACTAGCGGGGGGTTACAAGAGACCCAGTACTTC
TRBJ1-1 | TRBV10-3 | . | . | CAIRRTGSDTEAFF | TGTGCCATCAGAAGAACAGGGTCGGACACTGAAGCTTTCTTT
TRBJ2-3 | TRBV10-2 | TRBD2 | . | CASSEPDVLAGSPSTDTQYF | TGCGCCAGCAGTGAGCCCGATGTTCTAGCGGGTAGTCCTAGCACAGATACGCAGTATTTT
TRBJ2-1 | TRBV11-2 | . | . | CASSRSSYNEQFF | TGTGCCAGCAGTCGGAGCTCCTACAATGAGCAGTTCTTC
TRBJ1-1 | TRBV7-2 | . | . | CASSLAGAANTEAFF | TGTGCCAGCAGCTTAGCAGGGGCGGCGAACACTGAAGCTTTCTTT
TRBJ1-3 | TRBV4-1 | . | few | CASSQDVLSGNTIYF | TGCGCCAGCAGCCAAGACGTCCTCTCTGGAAACACCATATATTTT
TRBJ2-1 | TRBV2 | . | . | CAGGGGRNEQFF | TGTGCCGGAGGGGGGGGCCGCAATGAGCAGTTCTTC
TRBJ1-1 | TRBV5-6 | . | few | CASSLVREGGTEAFF | TGTGCCAGCAGCTTGGTTAGGGAAGGGGGCACTGAAGCTTTCTTT
TRBJ2-1 | TRBV19 | . | . | CASSGLGGRLFF | TGTGCCAGTAGTGGCCTTGGCGGTCGGCTTTTCTTC
TRBJ1-1 | TRBV18 | . | . | CASSPRPSEAFF | TGTGCCAGCTCACCACGGCCTTCTGAAGCTTTCTTT
TRBJ1-5 | TRBV6-1 | . | few | CASSEADSAWYQPQHF | TGTGCCAGCAGTGAGGCGGACAGTGCATGGTACCAGCCCCAGCATTTT
TRBJ1-3 | TRBV5-1 | . | . | CASSLEGASSGNTIYF | TGCGCCAGCAGCCTGGAGGGAGCCAGCTCTGGAAACACCATATATTTT
TRBJ2-7 | TRBV28 | . | . | CASSSGQGGEQYF | TGTGCCAGCAGTTCGGGGCAGGGGGGCGAGCAGTACTTC
TRBJ2-1 | TRBV6-5 | . | . | CASSYSRRGGTNEQFF | TGTGCCAGCAGTTACAGTAGAAGGGGGGGCACAAATGAGCAGTTCTTC
TRBJ1-5 | TRBV29-1 | TRBD1 | . | CSVRTGDQPQHF | TGCAGCGTTCGGACAGGGGACCAGCCCCAGCATTTT
TRBJ2-5 | TRBV7-9 | . | . | CASSSGQKETQYF | TGTGCCAGCAGCTCCGGACAGAAAGAGACCCAGTACTTC
TRBJ1-3 | TRBV7-9 | . | . | CASSLGPSEGNTIYF | TGTGCCAGCAGCTTAGGGCCAAGCGAAGGAAACACCATATATTTT
TRBJ2-1 | TRBV2 | . | . | CASSEMRYNEQFF | TGTGCCAGCAGTGAAATGCGGTACAATGAGCAGTTCTTC
TRBJ2-1 | TRBV29-1 | . | . | CSVSRGTPYNEQFF | TGCAGCGTTTCCCGGGGGACCCCCTACAATGAGCAGTTCTTC
TRBJ1-2 | TRBV15 | TRBD1 | . | CATWDSYYGYTF | TGTGCCACCTGGGACAGTTACTATGGCTACACCTTC